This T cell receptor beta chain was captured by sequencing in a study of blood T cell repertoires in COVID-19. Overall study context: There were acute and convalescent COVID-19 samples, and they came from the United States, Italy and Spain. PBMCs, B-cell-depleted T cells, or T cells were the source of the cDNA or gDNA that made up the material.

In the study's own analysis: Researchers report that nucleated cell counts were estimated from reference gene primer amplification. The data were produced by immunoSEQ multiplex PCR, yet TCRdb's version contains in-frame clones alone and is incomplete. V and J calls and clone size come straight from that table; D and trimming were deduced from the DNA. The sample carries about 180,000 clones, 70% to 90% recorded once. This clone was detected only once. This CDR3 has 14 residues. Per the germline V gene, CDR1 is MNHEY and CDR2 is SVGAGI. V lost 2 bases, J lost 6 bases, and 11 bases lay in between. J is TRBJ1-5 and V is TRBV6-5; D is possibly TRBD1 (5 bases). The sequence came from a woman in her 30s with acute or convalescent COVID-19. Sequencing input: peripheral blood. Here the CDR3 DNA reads TGTGCCAGCAGTTACGGTCTGGGGGGTCAGCCCCAGCATTTT. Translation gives CASSYGLGGQPQHF.